The 13 T cell receptor beta chains below were found in one sample sequenced in a study of T cells after yellow fever vaccination. MiXCR, run by TCRdb on the 5' RACE reads, gives a single entry per CDR3 protein. Of hundreds of thousands of distinct CDR3 sequences in the sample, approximately 18% were seen once. The sequences come from PBMCs, collected before the yellow fever booster vaccination. The receptors shown here come from a man between 18 and 35 years old who received the YFV17D yellow fever vaccine.

In nucleotides, the CDR3 is TGCGCCAGCAGCTTGGCCCCGGGACAGGGGAGTACTTCACCCCTCCACTTT. Amino acids: CASSLAPGQGSTSPLHF. The chain employs TRBV5-1 and TRBJ1-6, with TRBD1 identical over 10 bases. This CDR3 has 17 residues. The germline V gene encodes CDR1 SGHRS and CDR2 YFSETQ. Trimming at V came to 0 bases and at J to 9 bases, leaving 9 bases not matched to a gene.

This clonotype was detected a few times. The chain joins TRBV5-5 to TRBJ1-5; 9 positions match TRBD1. The CDR3 extends over 17 amino acids. Looked up from germline, CDR1 is SGHKS and CDR2 is YYEKEE (reference sequence). V shed 4 bases, J shed 2 bases, and the junction held 10 bases outside the gene matches. For the CDR3, the DNA is TGTGCCAGCAGCGCCCGGGCACAGGGGGCTGGCAATCAGCCCCAGCATTTT. Translated, it gives CASSARAQGAGNQPQHF. Using reference TRBV5-5 and TRBJ1-5 for the parts outside the CDR3, the full variable domain is DAGVTQSPTHLIKTRGQQVTLRCSPISGHKSVSWYQQVLGQGPQFIFQYYEKEERGRGNFPDRFSARQFPNYSSELNVNALLLGDSALYLCASSARAQGAGNQPQHFGDGTRLSIL.

This clonotype was observed a few times. The CDR3 here is CASSFGTGGFTDTQYF. CDR3 sequence (DNA): TGTGCCAGCAGCTTCGGGACAGGGGGCTTTACAGATACGCAGTATTTT. J is TRBJ2-3 and V is TRBV7-6; 12 nucleotides align to TRBD1. The CDR3 totals 16 residues. Germline V CDR1 and CDR2: SGHVS, FNYEAQ. The V segment lost 3 bases and the J segment 3 bases; nucleotides outside the gene matches: 4. The full variable domain, completed using reference TRBV7-6 and TRBJ2-3, is GAGVSQSPRYKVTKRGQDVALRCDPISGHVSLYWYRQALGQGPEFLTYFNYEAQQDKSGLPNDRFSAERPEGSISTLTIQRTEQRDSAMYRCASSFGTGGFTDTQYFGPGTRLTVL.

The J gene is TRBJ2-3, the V gene TRBV6-6; D uncertain. There are 13 residues in the CDR3. Between the trimmed V and J ends, which lost 11 bases and 4 bases, there was a span of 16 bases. Germline V gene data show CDR1 as MNHNY and CDR2 as SVGAGI (reference sequence). CDR3 sequence: CAATWGFPDTQYF. The CDR3 bases are TGTGCCGCCACCTGGGGTTTCCCAGATACGCAGTATTTT.

This clonotype has a handful of counts. The V call is TRBV20-1, the J call TRBJ2-3; TRBD2 matches at 11 bases. This CDR3 contains 13 residues. The germline V gene has CDR1 DFQATT and CDR2 SNEGSKA (reference sequence). The CDR3 sequence is CSVLAGVTDTQYF. In DNA form, the CDR3 reads TGCAGCGTACTAGCGGGGGTCACAGATACGCAGTATTTT.

The rearrangement joins TRBV9 to TRBJ1-5; no definite D call. Germline values: CDR1 SGDLS, CDR2 YYNGEE. The CDR3 has 14 amino acids. V lost 9 bases, J lost 6 bases, and 19 bases lay in between. The CDR3 region is CANEGPGGSQPQHF. The CDR3 nucleotides read TGTGCCAACGAAGGCCCCGGAGGTAGTCAGCCCCAGCATTTT. Looking up the rest from reference TRBV9 and TRBJ1-5 gives the full variable domain: DSGVTQTPKHLITATGQRVTLRCSPRSGDLSVYWYQQSLDQGLQFLIQYYNGEERAKGNILERFSAQQFPDLHSELNLSSLELGDSALYFCANEGPGGSQPQHFGDGTRLSIL.

The chain carries TRBV6-6 and TRBJ2-1, with D perhaps TRBD2 (6 bases). Germline-derived CDR1 and CDR2 are MNHNY and SVGAGI (reference sequence). The CDR3 runs 15 residues. Trimming removed 8 bases from V and 0 bases from J, with 14 bases in between. The CDR3 coding sequence is TGTGCCAGCGGGCCTAGCGTAGGCTCCTACAATGAGCAGTTCTTC. Amino acid sequence: CASGPSVGSYNEQFF.

This clonotype has at least ten counts. The chain combines TRBV20-1 with TRBJ1-5; TRBD1 might be the D (5 bases). V lost 4 bases to trimming and J lost 7 bases, with 23 bases between them. CDR3 length: 16 residues. The germline V gene has CDR1 DFQATT and CDR2 SNEGSKA (reference sequence). CDR3 sequence: CSAILGTGALGQPQHF. The CDR3, as DNA: TGCAGTGCTATTCTCGGAACAGGCGCCCTAGGCCAGCCCCAGCATTTT.

This clonotype was seen more than once but under ten times. The V call is TRBV7-9, the J call TRBJ2-3; 7 bases are shared with TRBD1. Germline V gene data show CDR1 as SEHNR and CDR2 as FQNEAQ (reference sequence). This CDR3 is 15 amino acids long. The junction had 9 bases not matched to a gene; V was cut back by 5 bases and J by 4 bases. The CDR3 DNA is TGTGCCAGCAGCCCGAGGACAGGAATCGCAGATACGCAGTATTTT. Residues: CASSPRTGIADTQYF. The whole variable domain, remainder taken from reference TRBV7-9 and TRBJ2-3, is DTGVSQNPRHKITKRGQNVTFRCDPISEHNRLYWYRQTLGQGPEFLTYFQNEAQLEKSRLLSDRFSAERPKGSFSTLEIQRTEQGDSAMYLCASSPRTGIADTQYFGPGTRLTVL.

V is TRBV18 and J is TRBJ1-1, with D possibly matching TRBD1 (6 bases). The V and J ends lost 4 bases and 0 bases respectively, with 18 bases between them. Germline lookup yields CDR1 KGHSH and CDR2 LQKENI. This CDR3 is built from 17 residues. CDR3 loop: CASSRRPGVPMNTEAFF. The CDR3 DNA sequence: TGTGCCAGCTCACGACGGCCAGGGGTCCCCATGAACACTGAAGCTTTCTTT. Full variable domain (rest looked up from reference TRBV18 and TRBJ1-1): NAGVMQNPRHLVRRRGQEARLRCSPMKGHSHVYWYRQLPEEGLKFMVYLQKENIIDESGMPKERFSAEFPKEGPSILRIQQVVRGDSAAYFCASSRRPGVPMNTEAFFGQGTRLTVV.

This clonotype has more than one count but fewer than ten. The chain links TRBV5-1 to TRBJ1-1; 11 nucleotides match TRBD1. Germline CDR1 reads SGHRS; CDR2 reads YFSETQ. This CDR3 has 15 amino acids. V shed 4 bases, J shed 0 bases, and the junction held 2 bases outside the gene matches. The CDR3: CASSRGQGVNTEAFF. CDR3 bases: TGCGCCAGCAGCCGGGGACAGGGGGTGAACACTGAAGCTTTCTTT.

This clonotype has only a few counts. This chain links TRBV7-2 with TRBJ2-7; D might be TRBD1 (6 bases). V was trimmed by 5 bases and J by 2 bases, leaving 13 bases between them. Germline CDR1 and CDR2: SGHTA and FQGNSA. The CDR3 has 14 residues. CDR3 sequence: CASSLRGYTYEQYF. CDR3 in DNA: TGTGCCAGCAGCCTGAGGGGGTATACCTACGAGCAGTACTTC.

This clonotype was detected only a few times. The chain combines TRBV15 with TRBJ1-5; D is possibly TRBD1 (5 bases). In germline, CDR1 is LNHNV, CDR2 YYDKDF (reference sequence). This CDR3 spans 13 amino acids. V was clipped by 5 bases and J by 6 bases, with 11 bases between them. CDR3 bases: TGTGCCACCAGCGGATCTACAGGTCAGCCCCAGCATTTT. Translation gives CATSGSTGQPQHF.